The clone carrying this TCR beta chain was observed many times. The data originate from a study of T cells after yellow fever vaccination. The germline V gene encodes CDR1 SGHRS and CDR2 YFSETQ. This CDR3 is 18 amino acids long. With V trimmed by 3 bases and J by 0 bases, 12 bases remained unmatched. TCRdb reprocessed the 5' RACE reads with MiXCR, giving one entry per CDR3 protein. In the table there are some 130,000 distinct CDR3 sequences, about 6.9% of which are singletons. V gene TRBV5-1 combines with J gene TRBJ2-1; the match to TRBD1 covers 7 bases. This clonotype originated in a man aged 30-40 years who received the YFV17D yellow fever vaccine. The specimen was CD4+ T cells sorted from PBMCs, collected 10 days after the yellow fever booster vaccination. DNA of the CDR3: TGCGCCAGCAGCTACCCTAGGGGGCGGGCAGACTCCTACAATGAGCAGTTCTTC. Amino acid sequence: CASSYPRGRADSYNEQFF.